Presented here are 9 T cell receptor beta chains from one specimen sequenced in a study of blood T cell repertoires in COVID-19. Method: immunoSEQ multiplex PCR; TCRdb's copy keeps in-frame clones and lacks some. Of about 250,000 clones listed, about nine tenths were seen once; the top ten hold over 0.65%. Sequencing was carried out using peripheral blood. The receptors here all came from a man aged 25 to 40 with COVID-19, enrolled during active disease.

In nucleotides, the CDR3 is TGTGCCAGCTCACCACCTATAGCGGGGGGTGACCAAGAGACCCAGTACTTC. Amino acids: CASSPPIAGGDQETQYF. The chain couples TRBV18 to TRBJ2-5, with 10 bases fitting TRBD2. The V gene's germline CDR1 is KGHSH and CDR2 LQKENI. V shed 0 bases and J 0 bases; nucleotides not matched to a gene: 4. This CDR3 contains 17 residues.

This clone came up a few times. The gene calls are TRBV3-1 (or the pseudogene TRBV3-2) and TRBJ1-4; maybe TRBD1 (6 bases). The CDR3 has 12 amino acids. Germline-derived CDR1 and CDR2 are LGHDT and YNNKEL (reference sequence). V was shortened by 6 bases and J by 8 bases, with 10 bases between the two germline ends. The CDR3 sequence: CASRAGVEKLFF. The CDR3 DNA is TGTGCCAGCAGAGCAGGGGTCGAAAAACTGTTTTTT.

V usage is TRBV6-5 and J usage is TRBJ1-6; D remains unclear. Germline lookup yields CDR1 MNHEY and CDR2 SVGAGI. This CDR3 contains 12 residues. V lost 7 bases, J lost 8 bases, and 9 bases lay in between. The CDR3 DNA sequence: TGTGCCAGCACTACGGACTATTCACCCCTCCACTTT. This gives the protein CASTTDYSPLHF.

The chain combines TRBV28 with TRBJ1-1; TRBD1 matches at 8 bases. There are 12 residues in the CDR3. Germline V gene sequence: CDR1 MDHEN, CDR2 SYDVKM. The V gene end was trimmed by 7 bases and the J gene end by 8 bases; junction bases not matched to a gene: 6. CDR3: CASNIQGEEAFF. In DNA, the CDR3 is TGTGCCAGCAACATACAGGGGGAGGAAGCTTTCTTT.

The CDR3 bases are TGTGCCAGCAGCTCCCACCTCCGGGACAGAGCCTATGGCTACACCTTC. Translated, it gives CASSSHLRDRAYGYTF. This rearrangement joins TRBV11-2 to TRBJ1-2; 7 bases map to TRBD1. CDR1 is SGHAT and CDR2 is FQNNGV in the germline V gene. The junction had 12 bases not matched to a gene; V was cut back by 4 bases and J by 4 bases. The CDR3 extends over 16 amino acids.

The V gene is TRBV19, the J gene TRBJ2-1, with 10 bases fitting TRBD1. V lost 11 bases, J lost 0 bases, and 10 bases stayed unmatched. The CDR3 consists of 16 residues. Germline V gene lookup returns CDR1 LNHDA and CDR2 SQIVND (reference sequence). CDR3 DNA sequence: TGTGCCTCGGGACAGGGGATTAGTTCCTCCTACAATGAGCAGTTCTTC. It yields the protein CASGQGISSSYNEQFF.

This chain connects TRBV5-1 to TRBJ2-3; 8 positions match TRBD2. The junction had 13 bases not matched to a gene; V was cut back by 4 bases and J by 6 bases. This CDR3 is built from 16 residues. Germline CDR1 SGHRS, CDR2 YFSETQ. CDR3 sequence: CASSQQDGGASDTQYF. The CDR3 DNA is TGCGCCAGCAGCCAGCAGGACGGGGGGGCCTCCGATACGCAGTATTTT.

This clone was seen once. V usage is TRBV13 and J usage is TRBJ2-5; D is undetermined. Trimming removed 5 bases from V and 2 bases from J, with 15 bases in between. The CDR3 is made up of 15 amino acids. Germline CDR1 reads PRHDT; CDR2 reads FYEKMQ (reference sequence). The CDR3 DNA reads as TGTGCCAGCAGCACCCAGCGTCAGAGACAAGAGACCCAGTACTTC. It is translated as CASSTQRQRQETQYF.

The rearrangement links TRBV6-5 to TRBJ1-6, with TRBD1 identical over 7 bases. With V trimmed by 5 bases and J by 8 bases, 6 bases remained unmatched. The length of the CDR3 is 14 residues. Germline CDR1 and CDR2: MNHEY and SVGAGI. As DNA, the CDR3 is TGTGCCAGCAGTCTTAACAGGGGTGATTCACCCCTCCACTTT. It yields the protein CASSLNRGDSPLHF.